A single TCR beta chain is shown here with its context. Original processing notes: Amplifying reference gene primers gave estimates of nucleated cell counts. The protocol was immunoSEQ multiplex PCR, while the TCRdb copy is restricted to in-frame clones and leaves out a portion. D and trimming come from the DNA, and the V and J calls and clone size come from that table. The sample holds roughly 150,000 clones, approximately 86% seen once. The data are from a study of blood T cell repertoires in COVID-19. Deletions cut 0 bases from V and 5 bases from J, with 14 bases between. The CDR3 is made up of 16 amino acids. Germline V gives CDR1 LNHNV, CDR2 YYDKDF (reference sequence).

The specimen sequenced was peripheral blood. The rearrangement joins TRBV15 to TRBJ1-5; tentative D call: TRBD1 (6 bases). This TCR was sampled from a woman of 80 years or more with COVID-19, enrolled during active disease. For the CDR3, the DNA is TGTGCCACCAGCAGAGACTCCAGACAGGCCGATCAGCCCCAGCATTTT. Translation gives CATSRDSRQADQPQHF. Complete variable domain (other parts from reference TRBV15 and TRBJ1-5): DAMVIQNPRYQVTQFGKPVTLSCSQTLNHNVMYWYQQKSSQAPKLLFHYYDKDFNNEADTPDNFQSRRPNTSFCFLDIRSPGLGDTAMYLCATSRDSRQADQPQHFGDGTRLSIL.